The 4 T cell receptor beta chains presented below share a single source sample, sequenced in a study of cytomegalovirus exposure and HLA in healthy donors. The primer mix had 60 Vbeta and 13 Jbeta primers. The protocol was immunoSEQ multiplex PCR, while the TCRdb copy is restricted to in-frame clones and leaves out a portion. Counted here are tens of thousands of clones, over 75% occurring once; the ten biggest clones make up around 6%. Sequencing was done on a sample of PBMCs. The source of these receptors is a male donor in good health and CMV-seronegative.

The J gene is TRBJ2-7, the V gene TRBV5-1, with D possibly TRBD2 on 6 matching bases. Germline CDR1 SGHRS, CDR2 YFSETQ. With 0 bases removed from V and 3 bases from J, the gap between germline ends came to 10 bases. The CDR3 is made up of 14 amino acids. Here the CDR3 DNA reads TGCGCCAGCAGCTTGGGTCCGGGGGTCTACGAGCAGTACTTC. This sequence encodes CASSLGPGVYEQYF.

V gene TRBV7-3 combines with J gene TRBJ1-6, with D perhaps TRBD1 (6 bases). Trimming stripped 3 bases from V and 0 bases from J, with 6 bases between. The CDR3 is 15 amino acids. CDR1 is SGHTA, CDR2 FQGTGA, per germline. The CDR3 bases are TGTGCCAGCAGCTTGGACAGCTCCTATAATTCACCCCTCCACTTT. It specifies CASSLDSSYNSPLHF.

The J gene is TRBJ1-5, the V gene TRBV7-2; the D is unclear. Trimming removed 1 base from V and 6 bases from J, with 13 bases in between. The germline V gene has CDR1 SGHTA and CDR2 FQGNSA. The CDR3 is 15 amino acids. The DNA for the CDR3 is TGTGCCAGCAGCTTAGTAGCAGGAGGCTTTCAGCCCCAGCATTTT. This codes for CASSLVAGGFQPQHF.

This clone was detected a few times. The gene calls are TRBV30 and TRBJ1-1, with D possibly matching TRBD1 (5 bases). The CDR3 covers 13 residues. Germline CDR1 reads GTSNPN; CDR2 reads SVGIG (reference sequence). The V and J ends lost 5 bases and 2 bases respectively, with 12 bases between them. CDR3 in amino acids: CAWLLRGNTEAFF. CDR3 nucleotides: TGTGCCTGGCTTCTTAGGGGCAACACTGAAGCTTTCTTT.